This T cell receptor (beta chain) was identified in a study of T cells in localized non-small cell lung cancer. V dropped 4 bases and J dropped 8; count of bases not matched to a gene: 8. CDR3 length: 14 residues. CDR1 is LGHNA and CDR2 is YNFKEQ in the germline V gene. On this clone: Its antigen is unidentified.

TCRdb keeps only in-frame clones here, not all; method: immunoSEQ multiplex PCR. The sample lists roughly 30,000 clones, 70% to 90% occurring once. Findings and limits, study-wide: Adjacent lung tissue had a median around 57 of the top 100 clones found in the tumor. The study found T cell clonality highest in uninvolved adjacent lung, above tumor. Higher T cell density in the blood was associated with longer overall survival, whereas higher adjacent-lung clonality associated with shorter survival.

This sample comprised peripheral blood, obtained before any cancer treatment. The V and J genes are TRBV4-2 and TRBJ1-2, with 9 bases matching TRBD1. This TCR was recovered from a female donor older than 55 with stage I lung adenocarcinoma. CDR3 DNA: TGTGCCAGCAGCCTAGGGGACAGGGAAAGGGGCTACACCTTC. Translating gives CASSLGDRERGYTF.